The entry below gives a single T cell receptor (beta chain) sequence along with its context. The data stem from a study of blood T cell repertoires in COVID-19. In the study overall: Some COVID-19 samples were acute and others convalescent; all came from the United States, Italy and Spain. Sample material is recorded as cDNA or gDNA derived from T cells, B-cell-depleted T cells, or PBMCs.

The assay was immunoSEQ multiplex PCR, and TCRdb's table has in-frame clones only and misses some. The table lists fewer than 350,000 clones, around nine tenths of them singletons, with under 7% in the top ten. The CDR3 is 13 amino acids. Deletions cut 5 bases from V and 7 bases from J, with 14 bases between. Germline V lookup: CDR1 SNHLY, CDR2 FYNNEI. Assignments of participants to cohorts depended upon their own reported clinical history. Symptom resolution, clearance, or two negative PCRs marked the recovered donors of Cohort 3. This TCR derives from a woman between 35 and 50 years old who had recovered from COVID-19. V is TRBV2 and J is TRBJ1-2, with D perhaps matching TRBD1 (6 bases). The sequenced sample consisted of PBMCs or T cells enriched from blood (not recorded which). CDR3 DNA sequence: TGTGCCAGCAGTAAGGACAGTATCTCTGGCTACACCTTC. Protein product: CASSKDSISGYTF.